These 2 T cell receptor beta chains share one sample of origin, sequenced in a study of shared clonotypes between healthy human individuals (dated by TCRdb to the early 2020s). The library was prepared using the immunoSEQ multiplex PCR assay. TCRdb took this table from immuneACCESS and kept in-frame rearrangements with V and J called. Such tables lack part of the clones; where checked against another copy, unresolved V genes explain under half of the gap, and the rest is unexplained. The sample table holds 470,000 or so clones, of which around 80% were seen once. Together, the top ten hold around 12% of the sample. Sequencing was done on a sample of PBMCs. The receptors here all came from a woman aged 40-49 years in good health. Some clones in this sample may be carry-over from other donors' samples.

The gene calls are TRBV29-1 and TRBJ1-5; D gene unclear. The CDR3 covers 14 residues. Trimming cost V 4 bases and J 0 bases, with 10 bases left between them. Germline CDR1 and CDR2: SQVTM and ANQGSEA. CDR3 protein: CSVVPADSNQPQHF. The CDR3 DNA reads as TGCAGCGTTGTGCCAGCGGATAGCAATCAGCCCCAGCATTTT. The full variable domain, with the rest looked up from reference TRBV29-1 and TRBJ1-5, is SAVISQKPSRDICQRGTSLTIQCQVDSQVTMMFWYRQQPGQSLTLIATANQGSEATYESGFVIDKFPISRPNLTFSTLTVSNMSPEDSSIYLCSVVPADSNQPQHFGDGTRLSIL.

The V call is TRBV10-3, the J call TRBJ2-1, with 9 bases that match TRBD2. After removal of 6 bases from V and 3 bases from J, the junction contained 3 bases not matched to a gene. The CDR3 sequence is 14 residues long. From germline, CDR1 is ENHRY and CDR2 SYGVKD. The CDR3 loop reads CAIRPSGNYNEQFF. In DNA, the CDR3 is TGTGCCATCAGGCCTAGCGGGAACTACAATGAGCAGTTCTTC.